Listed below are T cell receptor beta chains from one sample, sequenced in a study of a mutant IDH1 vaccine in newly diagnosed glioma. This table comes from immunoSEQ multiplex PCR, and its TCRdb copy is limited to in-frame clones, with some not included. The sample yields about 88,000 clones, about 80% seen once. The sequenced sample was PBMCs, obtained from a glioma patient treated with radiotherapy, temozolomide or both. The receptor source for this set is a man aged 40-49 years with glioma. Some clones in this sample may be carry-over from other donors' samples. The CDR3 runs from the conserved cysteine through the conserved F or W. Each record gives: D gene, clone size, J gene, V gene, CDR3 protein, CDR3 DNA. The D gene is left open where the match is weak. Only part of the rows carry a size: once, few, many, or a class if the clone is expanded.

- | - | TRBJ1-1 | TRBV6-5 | CASSTPGSSAFF | TGTGCCAGCAGTACCCCAGGGTCTTCAGCTTTCTTT
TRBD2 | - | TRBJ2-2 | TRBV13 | CASSSHPGLATGELFF | TGTGCCAGCAGCTCCCACCCGGGACTAGCGACCGGGGAGCTGTTTTTT
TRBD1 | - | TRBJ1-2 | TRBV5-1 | CASSFEDRVDYGYTF | TGCGCCAGCAGCTTCGAGGACAGGGTCGACTATGGCTACACCTTC
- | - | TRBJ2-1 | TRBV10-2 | CASTDFSQGEQFF | TGCGCCAGCACCGATTTTAGTCAGGGTGAGCAGTTCTTC
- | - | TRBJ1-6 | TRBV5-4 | CASSLVGDPLRSSPLHF | TGTGCCAGCAGCTTGGTAGGGGACCCACTACGAAGTTCACCCCTCCACTTT
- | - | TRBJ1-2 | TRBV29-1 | CSVEGRMGYTF | TGCAGCGTTGAGGGCCGGATGGGCTACACCTTC
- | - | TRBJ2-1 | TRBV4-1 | CASSQRTARSYNEQFF | TGCGCCAGCAGTCAACGGACTGCACGTTCCTACAATGAGCAGTTCTTC
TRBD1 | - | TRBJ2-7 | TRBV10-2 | CASNPGQGARYEQYF | TGCGCCAGCAATCCGGGACAGGGGGCGCGGTACGAGCAGTACTTC
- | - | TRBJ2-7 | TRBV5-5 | CASSPRGTATREQYF | TGTGCCAGCAGCCCCCGCGGGACAGCTACCAGGGAGCAGTACTTC
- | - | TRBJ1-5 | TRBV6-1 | CASSEQQGGGGQPQHF | TGTGCCAGCAGTGAGCAACAGGGCGGGGGTGGGCAGCCCCAGCATTTT
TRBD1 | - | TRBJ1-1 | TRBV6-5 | CASSSTGTEAFF | TGTGCCAGCAGCTCGACAGGGACTGAAGCTTTCTTT
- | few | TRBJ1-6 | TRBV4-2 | CASSQGGRGSPLHF | TGTGCCAGCAGCCAAGGAGGAAGGGGTTCACCCCTCCACTTT
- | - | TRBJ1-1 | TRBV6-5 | CASSYGVSEAFF | TGTGCCAGCAGTTACGGGGTGTCTGAAGCTTTCTTT
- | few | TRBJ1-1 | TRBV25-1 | CASSEFDWEGSATEAFF | TGTGCCAGCAGTGAATTTGACTGGGAAGGGTCGGCCACTGAAGCTTTCTTT
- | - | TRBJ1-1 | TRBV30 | CAWTPIFEAFF | TGTGCCTGGACACCTATATTTGAAGCTTTCTTT
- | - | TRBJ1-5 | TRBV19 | CASITGFGQPQHF | TGTGCCAGTATCACAGGGTTCGGGCAGCCCCAGCATTTT
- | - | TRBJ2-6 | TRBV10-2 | CASSDTAGANVLTF | TGCGCCAGCAGTGATACAGCCGGGGCCAACGTCCTGACTTTC
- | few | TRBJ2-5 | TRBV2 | CASSEDRQVTQYF | TGTGCCAGCAGTGAAGATAGGCAAGTGACCCAGTACTTC
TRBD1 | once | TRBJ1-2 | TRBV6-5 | CASRPSGTGSYGYTF | TGTGCCAGCAGACCCTCTGGGACAGGATCGTATGGCTACACCTTC
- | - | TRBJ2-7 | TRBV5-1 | CASSPQRSYEQYF | TGCGCCAGCAGCCCGCAGCGGTCCTACGAGCAGTACTTC
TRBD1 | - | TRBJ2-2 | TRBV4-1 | CASSHRGPDTGELFF | TGCGCCAGCAGTCACAGGGGGCCGGACACCGGGGAGCTGTTTTTT
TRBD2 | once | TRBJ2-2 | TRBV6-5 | CASSLSTSGDGELFF | TGTGCCAGCAGCCTCTCGACTAGCGGTGACGGGGAGCTGTTTTTT
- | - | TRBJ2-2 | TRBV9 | CASSVGAVHTGELFF | TGTGCCAGCAGCGTAGGGGCAGTACACACCGGGGAGCTGTTTTTT
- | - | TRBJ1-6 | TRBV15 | CATSRETVGFSDSPLHF | TGTGCCACCAGCAGAGAAACTGTCGGGTTTTCGGATTCACCCCTCCACTTT
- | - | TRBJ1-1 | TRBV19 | CASSIYAADMNTEAFF | TGTGCCAGTAGTATTTATGCGGCAGACATGAACACTGAAGCTTTCTTT
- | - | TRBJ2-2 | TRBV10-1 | CASSESLEAGELFF | TGCGCCAGCAGTGAGTCCCTAGAGGCCGGGGAGCTGTTTTTT
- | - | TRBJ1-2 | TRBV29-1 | CSVAASGLGYTF | TGCAGCGTTGCGGCTTCCGGCCTCGGCTACACCTTC
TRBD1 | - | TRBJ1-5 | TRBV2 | CASSGDSSNQPQHF | TGTGCCAGCAGTGGGGACAGTAGCAATCAGCCCCAGCATTTT
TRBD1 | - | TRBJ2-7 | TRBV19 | CASSDRGFPYEQYF | TGTGCCAGTAGCGACAGGGGTTTCCCCTACGAGCAGTACTTC
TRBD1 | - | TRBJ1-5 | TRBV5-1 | CASSPGTGLQPQHF | TGCGCCAGCAGCCCCGGGACAGGGCTTCAGCCCCAGCATTTT
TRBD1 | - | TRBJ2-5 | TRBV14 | CASSQLPGGLGTQYF | TGTGCCAGCAGCCAACTCCCAGGGGGCCTAGGGACCCAGTACTTC
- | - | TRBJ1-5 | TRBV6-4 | CASALGPTLGNQPQHF | TGTGCCAGCGCCCTGGGACCGACCCTAGGAAATCAGCCCCAGCATTTT
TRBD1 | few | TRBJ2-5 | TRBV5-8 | CASSPDRAETQYF | TGTGCCAGCAGCCCGGACAGGGCAGAGACCCAGTACTTC
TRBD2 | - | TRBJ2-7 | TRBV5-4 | CASSKLAGSFYEQYF | TGTGCCAGCAGCAAACTAGCGGGGTCTTTCTACGAGCAGTACTTC
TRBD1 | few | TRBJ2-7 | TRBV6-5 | CASSPGGPSLYEQYF | TGTGCCAGCAGTCCAGGGGGACCCTCCCTGTACGAGCAGTACTTC
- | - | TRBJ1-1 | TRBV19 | CASSIERGVTEAFF | TGTGCCAGTAGTATAGAGAGGGGAGTCACTGAAGCTTTCTTT
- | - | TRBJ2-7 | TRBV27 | CASSNLGPSSYEQYF | TGTGCCAGCAGTAACCTCGGCCCTAGCTCCTACGAGCAGTACTTC
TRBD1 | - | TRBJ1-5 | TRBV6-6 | CASSPDRVDQPQHF | TGTGCCAGCAGTCCCGACAGGGTTGATCAGCCCCAGCATTTT
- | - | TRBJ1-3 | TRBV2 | CATRDRSSGNTIYF | TGTGCCACTAGGGACCGCAGCTCTGGAAACACCATATATTTT
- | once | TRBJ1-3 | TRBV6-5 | CATFLGNTIYF | TGTGCCACATTTCTGGGAAACACCATATATTTT
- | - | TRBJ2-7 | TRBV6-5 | CASSYSMTESYEQYF | TGTGCCAGCAGTTACTCGATGACGGAGTCCTACGAGCAGTACTTC
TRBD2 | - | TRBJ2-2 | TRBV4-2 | CASSLGLAGADANTGELFF | TGTGCCAGCAGCCTTGGACTAGCGGGGGCCGACGCGAACACCGGGGAGCTGTTTTTT
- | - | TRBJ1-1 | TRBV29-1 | CSVGPSGPGMFF | TGCAGCGTTGGACCCTCCGGGCCAGGTATGTTCTTT
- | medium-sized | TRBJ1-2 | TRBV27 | CASSIQGANYGYTF | TGTGCCAGCAGTATACAGGGAGCTAACTATGGCTACACCTTC
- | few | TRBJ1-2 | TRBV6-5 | CASTQRGVGSYGYTF | TGTGCCAGCACCCAGAGAGGGGTAGGGAGCTATGGCTACACCTTC
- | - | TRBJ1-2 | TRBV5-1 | CASSLGGTANYGYTF | TGCGCCAGCAGCTTGGGGGGGACGGCCAACTATGGCTACACCTTC